The T cell receptor beta chain described here comes from a study of early T cells in non-severe SARS-CoV-2 infection. About the study: Unsorted whole-blood RNA was sequenced in bulk, leaving chains unpaired.

TCRdb re-called the 5' RACE reads through MiXCR, storing one row per CDR3 protein. This sample has about 77,000 distinct CDR3 sequences, with 5% found just once. From germline, CDR1 is SNHLY and CDR2 FYNNEI. Trimming cost V 8 bases and J 6 bases; bases outside gene matches: 6. This CDR3 is 12 amino acids long. The sequencing here drew on whole blood, taken at baseline. The TCR was taken from an adult who was a healthcare worker with PCR-confirmed SARS-CoV-2 infection or an uninfected control (not recorded which). The chain carries TRBV2 and TRBJ2-5; TRBD1 aligns across 7 bases. The CDR3 DNA sequence: TGTGCCAGCTGCTGGGACAGTCAGACCCAGTACTTC. It is translated as CASCWDSQTQYF.